Each of the 13 T cell receptor beta chains below was sequenced from the same sample in a study of human T cells and chemical hapten exposure. As to time point: patch test 1, 2 weeks after DPC sensitization. Sample treatment: therapeutic diphenylcyclopropenone sensitization with weekly scalp DPC. TCRdb ran MiXCR on the RACE reads and lists one entry per CDR3 protein. The data show some 82,000 distinct CDR3 sequences, with roughly 10% seen just once and approximately 4.4% held by the top ten. The starting material was whole blood, obtained in connection with sensitization to the hapten diphenylcyclopropenone (DPC). The receptors shown here come from a woman in her forties or fifties with alopecia areata. Some clones in this sample may be carry-over from other donors' samples.

The J gene is TRBJ2-1, the V gene TRBV6-6; D might be TRBD2 (5 bases). CDR1 is MNHNY and CDR2 is SVGAGI in the germline V gene (reference sequence). The V end lost 2 bases, the J end lost 10 bases, and 12 bases lay between the germline ends. This CDR3 comprises 13 residues. The CDR3 reads CASSYGGSREQFF. The CDR3, as DNA: TGTGCCAGCAGTTACGGAGGCTCCCGCGAGCAGTTCTTC.

The sample holds a few counts of this clonotype. The chain links TRBV7-8 to TRBJ2-1, with D perhaps TRBD1 (5 bases). This CDR3 is built from 17 residues. The germline V gene has CDR1 SGHVS and CDR2 FQNEAQ. V lost 5 bases to trimming and J lost 4 bases, with 21 bases between them. The CDR3 sequence is CASSPGRVPSSYNEQFF. For the CDR3, the DNA is TGTGCCAGCAGCCCCGGCAGGGTCCCCTCATCTTACAATGAGCAGTTCTTC.

Many counts were recorded for this clonotype. The V and J genes are TRBV29-1 and TRBJ2-5; D gene ambiguous. The V and J ends lost 6 bases and 0 bases respectively, with 8 bases between them. The CDR3 extends over 12 amino acids. CDR1 and CDR2 from the germline V gene are SQVTM and ANQGSEA. The chain's CDR3 is CSVGRYQETQYF. In nucleotides, the CDR3 is TGCAGCGTCGGCAGGTACCAAGAGACCCAGTACTTC.

Points on this clonotype: This could be a read error, since a much larger clone is one nucleotide away. The chain is built from TRBV28 and TRBJ2-3; 9 bases are shared with TRBD1. Germline V CDR1 and CDR2: MDHEN, SYDVKM. This CDR3 comprises 14 residues. Trimming at V came to 7 bases and at J to 4 bases, leaving 6 bases not matched to a gene. The CDR3 spells CASKVTGGADTQYF. The DNA of the CDR3 is TGTGCCAGCAAGGTTACAGGGGGCGCAGATACGCAGTATTTT.

The chain links TRBV7-3 to TRBJ1-2; 8 nucleotides line up with TRBD1. The CDR3 length is 13 residues. Germline V gene sequence: CDR1 SGHTA, CDR2 FQGTGA. The V gene end was trimmed by 5 bases and the J gene end by 8 bases; junction bases not matched to a gene: 7. The DNA for the CDR3 is TGTGCCAGCAGCGGATCACAGGGGGACGGCTACACCTTC. Amino acids: CASSGSQGDGYTF.

This clonotype turned up a few times. This chain connects TRBV5-1 to TRBJ2-6; TRBD2 agrees at 8 bases. Germline loops: CDR1 SGHRS, CDR2 YFSETQ. Unmatched junction bases numbered 7, after V lost 2 bases and J lost 3 bases. The CDR3 length is 17 residues. CDR3 residues: CASSLAGAAFGANVLTF. CDR3 bases: TGCGCCAGCAGCTTAGCGGGAGCCGCGTTTGGGGCCAACGTCCTGACTTTC.

The chain has TRBV3-1 and TRBJ1-2; unclear D gene. The CDR3 is made up of 13 amino acids. Per germline, CDR1 LGHDT and CDR2 YNNKEL (reference sequence). V was trimmed by 1 base and J by 3 bases, leaving 6 bases between them. The CDR3 loop reads CASSQGADYGYTF. The CDR3 nucleotides read TGTGCCAGCAGCCAAGGAGCCGACTATGGCTACACCTTC.

Regarding this clonotype: Its ends do not fully match the called genes, so a read error is possible. The chain combines TRBV12-3 or TRBV12-4 with TRBJ1-3, with D possibly matching TRBD1 (6 bases). The CDR3 consists of 15 residues. CDR3 nucleotides: TGTGACAGCAGTTCTGACAGGAGCTCTGGAAACACCATATATTTT. Amino acid sequence: CDSSSDRSSGNTIYF.

This clonotype was counted only a few times. The rearrangement joins TRBV7-9 to TRBJ1-1; D not certain. Per germline, CDR1 SEHNR and CDR2 FQNEAQ (reference sequence). The length of the CDR3 is 13 residues. V was clipped by 5 bases and J by 6 bases, with 13 bases between them. DNA for the CDR3: TGTGCCAGCAGCCCCCCCGGCGGGGCTGAAGCTTTCTTT. Amino acid sequence: CASSPPGGAEAFF. The whole variable domain, filled in from reference TRBV7-9 and TRBJ1-1, reads DTGVSQNPRHKITKRGQNVTFRCDPISEHNRLYWYRQTLGQGPEFLTYFQNEAQLEKSRLLSDRFSAERPKGSFSTLEIQRTEQGDSAMYLCASSPPGGAEAFFGQGTRLTVV.

This clonotype occurred many times. The genes are TRBV3-1 and TRBJ2-7; D gene unclear. Trimming took off 1 base at V and 6 bases at J, with 4 bases between the two ends. Germline V gives CDR1 LGHDT, CDR2 YNNKEL (reference sequence). The CDR3 runs 11 residues. The CDR3 reads CASSQGAEQYF. The CDR3 DNA is TGTGCCAGCAGCCAAGGGGCCGAGCAGTACTTC.

In its sample, this clonotype was seen a few times. The chain's CDR3 is CASSSRGGENIQYF. The CDR3 coding sequence is TGTGCCAGCAGTTCGAGGGGAGGAGAAAACATTCAGTACTTC. V and J are TRBV27 and TRBJ2-4; a possible D gene is TRBD2 (6 bases). V gave up 4 bases and J gave up 5 bases, with 12 bases separating them. Germline V gene lookup returns CDR1 MNHEY and CDR2 SMNVEV (reference sequence). The CDR3 runs 14 residues.

This clonotype came up a few times. The chain combines TRBV20-1 with TRBJ2-1, with D uncertain. Germline-derived CDR1 and CDR2 are DFQATT and SNEGSKA (reference sequence). The CDR3 is 15 residues long. Trimming cost V 4 bases and J 6 bases, with 19 bases left between them. CDR3 in DNA: TGCAGTGCTATTACTCTGTCCGGGCTAAGCAATGAGCAGTTCTTC. Amino acid sequence: CSAITLSGLSNEQFF.

V gene TRBV28 combines with J gene TRBJ2-3; D remains unclear. The germline V and J ends were trimmed by 4 bases and 2 bases, with 16 bases remaining between them. The germline V gene has CDR1 MDHEN and CDR2 SYDVKM. The CDR3 is made up of 16 amino acids. The CDR3 sequence is CASSSHSIPNTDTQYF. For the CDR3, the DNA is TGTGCCAGCAGTTCCCACTCGATCCCAAACACAGATACGCAGTATTTT.